This T cell receptor beta chain was identified in a study of metastatic and nonmetastatic thyroid tumors (TCRdb year 2020). Turning to the overall study: Repertoires from peripheral blood and from tumor or nodule tissue samples of malignant and benign thyroid patients were compared. General conclusions and limits of the study: In both blood and tumor samples, TCR beta diversity was reported to be significantly higher in malignant tumors than in benign nodules.

None of the patients had been given any treatment before thyroid surgery. Patient clinical samples collected from 2012 to 2018 were retrospectively analysed using T-cell receptor beta sequencing. This clone was observed a handful of times. Its antigen is not yet known. No much larger clonotype is one base removed from it; base qualities were not supplied. Clipping removes 6 bases from V and 7 bases from J, with 8 as the unmatched junction base count. The CDR3, from cysteine to phenylalanine, totals 14 residues. The entry retains the CDR3 DNA only, 42 bases that are in frame from base 1. The germline V gene specifies SNHLY as CDR1 and FYNNEI as CDR2. Library method: PCR. The data were produced on an Illumina HiSeq 4000. High-throughput sequencing was used to profile the TCR beta-chain CDR3 region of every patient. On the study's bioinformatics: Drawing on CDR3 differences between clinicopathological groups, the researchers built a classifier meant to tell apart patients with distant-metastatic papillary thyroid cancer. The Shannon index was used to assess repertoire diversity, and the Morisita-Horn index was used to assess tumor-blood repertoire similarity. Starting from the raw public reads, TCRdb applied fastp trimming at Q25, assembled clones with MiXCR and retained in-frame beta chains. It is TCRdb's table, rather than the study itself, that gives the V and J calls and clone size. The sample table holds approximately 13,000 clones, of which about 12% were seen once. Clones ranked in the top ten supply about 14% of the sample.

This receptor chain uses TRBV2 and TRBJ1-5, with 8 bases matching TRBD1. This TCR was sampled from a female donor with papillary thyroid cancer or a benign thyroid nodule (not recorded which). Some clones in this sample may be carry-over from other donors' samples. The sequencing input was blood. The CDR3 reads as follows: CASRRTGTGQPQHF. The nucleotide sequence reads TGTGCCAGCAGACGGACAGGGACGGGGCAGCCCCAGCATTTT.